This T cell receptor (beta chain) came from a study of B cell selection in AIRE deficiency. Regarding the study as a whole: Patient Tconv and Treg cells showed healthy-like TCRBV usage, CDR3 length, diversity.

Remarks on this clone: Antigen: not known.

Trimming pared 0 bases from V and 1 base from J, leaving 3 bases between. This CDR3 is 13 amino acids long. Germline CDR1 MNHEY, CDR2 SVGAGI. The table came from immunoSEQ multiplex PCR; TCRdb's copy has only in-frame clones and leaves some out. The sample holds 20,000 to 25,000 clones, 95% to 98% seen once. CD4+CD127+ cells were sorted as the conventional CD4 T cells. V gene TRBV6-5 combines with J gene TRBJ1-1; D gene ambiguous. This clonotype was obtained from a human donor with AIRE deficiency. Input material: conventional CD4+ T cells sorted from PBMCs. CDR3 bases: TGTGCCAGCAGTTACTCGGCGAACACTGAAGCTTTCTTT. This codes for CASSYSANTEAFF.